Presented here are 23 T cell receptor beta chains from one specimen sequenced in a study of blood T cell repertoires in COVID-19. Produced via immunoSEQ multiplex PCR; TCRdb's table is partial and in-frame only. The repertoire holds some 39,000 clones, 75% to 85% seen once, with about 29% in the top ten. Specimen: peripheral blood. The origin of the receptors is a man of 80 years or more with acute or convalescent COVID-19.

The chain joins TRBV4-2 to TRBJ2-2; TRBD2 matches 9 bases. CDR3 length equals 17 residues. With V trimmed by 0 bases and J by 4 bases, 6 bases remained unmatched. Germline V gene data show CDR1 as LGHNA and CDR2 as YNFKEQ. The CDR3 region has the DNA TGTGCCAGCAGCCAAGATCCCAGCGGGGGGAGCACCGGGGAGCTGTTTTTT. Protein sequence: CASSQDPSGGSTGELFF.

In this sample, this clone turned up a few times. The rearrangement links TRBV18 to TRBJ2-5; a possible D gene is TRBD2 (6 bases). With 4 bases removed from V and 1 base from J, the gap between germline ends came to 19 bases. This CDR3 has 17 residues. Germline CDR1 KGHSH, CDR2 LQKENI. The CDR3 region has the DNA TGTGCCAGCTCACGCCAATCCGGGACTGACCTCCAAGAGACCCAGTACTTC. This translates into CASSRQSGTDLQETQYF. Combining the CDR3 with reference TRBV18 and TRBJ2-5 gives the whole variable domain NAGVMQNPRHLVRRRGQEARLRCSPMKGHSHVYWYRQLPEEGLKFMVYLQKENIIDESGMPKERFSAEFPKEGPSILRIQQVVRGDSAAYFCASSRQSGTDLQETQYFGPGTRLLVL.

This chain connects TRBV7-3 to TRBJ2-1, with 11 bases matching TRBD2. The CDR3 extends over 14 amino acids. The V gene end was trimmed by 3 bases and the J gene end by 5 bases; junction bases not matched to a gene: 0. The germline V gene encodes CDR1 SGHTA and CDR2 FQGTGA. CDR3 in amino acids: CASSLGLADNEQFF. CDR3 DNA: TGTGCCAGCAGCTTGGGACTAGCGGACAATGAGCAGTTCTTC. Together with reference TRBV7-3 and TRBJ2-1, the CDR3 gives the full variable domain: GAGVSQTPSNKVTEKGKYVELRCDPISGHTALYWYRQSLGQGPEFLIYFQGTGAADDSGLPNDRFFAVRPEGSVSTLKIQRTERGDSAVYLCASSLGLADNEQFFGPGTRLTVL.

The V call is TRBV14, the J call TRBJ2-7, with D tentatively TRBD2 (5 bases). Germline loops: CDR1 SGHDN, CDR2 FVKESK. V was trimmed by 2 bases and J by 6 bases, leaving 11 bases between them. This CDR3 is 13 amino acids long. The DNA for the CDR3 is TGTGCCAGCAGCCAAAGCGGCCGGGGCGAGCAGTACTTC. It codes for CASSQSGRGEQYF. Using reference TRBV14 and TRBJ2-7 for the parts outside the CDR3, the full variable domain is EAGVTQFPSHSVIEKGQTVTLRCDPISGHDNLYWYRRVMGKEIKFLLHFVKESKQDESGMPNNRFLAERTGGTYSTLKVQPAELEDSGVYFCASSQSGRGEQYFGPGTRLTVT.

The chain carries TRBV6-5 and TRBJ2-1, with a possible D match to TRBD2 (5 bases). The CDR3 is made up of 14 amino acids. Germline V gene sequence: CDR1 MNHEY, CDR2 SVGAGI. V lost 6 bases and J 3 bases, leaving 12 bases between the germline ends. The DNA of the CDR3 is TGTGCCAGCAGGCCGGGGTTAGACTACAATGAGCAGTTCTTC. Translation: CASRPGLDYNEQFF.

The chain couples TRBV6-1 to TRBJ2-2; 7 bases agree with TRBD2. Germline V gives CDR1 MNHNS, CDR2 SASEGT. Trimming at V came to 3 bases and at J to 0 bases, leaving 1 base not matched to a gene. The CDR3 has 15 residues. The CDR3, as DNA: TGTGCCAGCAGTGATGGGGGGGCGAACACCGGGGAGCTGTTTTTT. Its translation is CASSDGGANTGELFF.

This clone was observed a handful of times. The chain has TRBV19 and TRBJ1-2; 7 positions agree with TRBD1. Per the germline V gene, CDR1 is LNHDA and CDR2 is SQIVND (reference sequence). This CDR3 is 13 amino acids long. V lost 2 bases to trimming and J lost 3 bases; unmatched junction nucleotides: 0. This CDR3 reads CASSITGDYGYTF. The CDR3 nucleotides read TGTGCCAGTAGTATAACAGGGGACTATGGCTACACCTTC.

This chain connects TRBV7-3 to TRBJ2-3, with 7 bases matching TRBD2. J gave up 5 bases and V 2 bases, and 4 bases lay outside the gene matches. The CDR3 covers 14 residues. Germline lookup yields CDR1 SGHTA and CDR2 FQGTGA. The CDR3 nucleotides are TGTGCCAGCAGCTTAGCGGGAGTCGAAGATACGCAGTATTTT. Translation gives CASSLAGVEDTQYF.

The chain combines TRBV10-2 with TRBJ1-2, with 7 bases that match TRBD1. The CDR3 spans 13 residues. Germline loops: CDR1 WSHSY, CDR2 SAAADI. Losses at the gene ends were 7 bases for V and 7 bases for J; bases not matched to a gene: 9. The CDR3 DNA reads TGCGCCAGCATTGCAGCAGGGGGTAGTGGCTACACCTTC. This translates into CASIAAGGSGYTF.

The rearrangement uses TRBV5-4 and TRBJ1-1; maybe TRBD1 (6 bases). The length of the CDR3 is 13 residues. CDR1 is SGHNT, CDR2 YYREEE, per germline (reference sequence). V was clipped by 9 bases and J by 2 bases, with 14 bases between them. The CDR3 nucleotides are TGTGCCACCACCCTTGGGGGCAACACTGAAGCTTTCTTT. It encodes CATTLGGNTEAFF. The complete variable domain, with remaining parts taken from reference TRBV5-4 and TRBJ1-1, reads ETGVTQSPTHLIKTRGQQVTLRCSSQSGHNTVSWYQQALGQGPQFIFQYYREEENGRGNFPPRFSGLQFPNYSSELNVNALELDDSALYLCATTLGGNTEAFFGQGTRLTVV.

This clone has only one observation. The CDR3 DNA is TGTGCCAGCACTCCACCGGGGTTGGTAGCAAACTATGGCTACACCTTC. Translation: CASTPPGLVANYGYTF. This chain joins TRBV28 and TRBJ1-2, with D unclear. The CDR3 covers 16 residues. Germline CDR1 and CDR2: MDHEN and SYDVKM. V was cut by 7 bases and J by 2 bases, with 20 bases left in between.

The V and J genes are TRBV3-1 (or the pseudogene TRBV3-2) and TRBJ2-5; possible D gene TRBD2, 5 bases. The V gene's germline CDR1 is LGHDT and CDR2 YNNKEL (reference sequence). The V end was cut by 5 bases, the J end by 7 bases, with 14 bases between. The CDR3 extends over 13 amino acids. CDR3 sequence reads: CASSKDPEGTQYF. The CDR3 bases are TGTGCCAGCAGCAAGGACCCTGAGGGGACCCAGTACTTC.

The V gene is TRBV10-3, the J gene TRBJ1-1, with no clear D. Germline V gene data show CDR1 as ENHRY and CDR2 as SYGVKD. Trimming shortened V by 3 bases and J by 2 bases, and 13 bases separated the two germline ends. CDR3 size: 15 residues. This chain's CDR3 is CAISDPGVRNTEAFF. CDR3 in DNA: TGTGCCATCAGTGACCCCGGGGTGAGAAACACTGAAGCTTTCTTT.

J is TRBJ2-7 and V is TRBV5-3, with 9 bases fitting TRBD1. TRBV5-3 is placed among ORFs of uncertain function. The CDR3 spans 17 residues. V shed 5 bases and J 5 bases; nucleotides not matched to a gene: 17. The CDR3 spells CARSFSKEGTGNNEQYF. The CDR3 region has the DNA TGTGCCAGAAGTTTCTCTAAAGAGGGGACAGGGAACAACGAGCAGTACTTC.

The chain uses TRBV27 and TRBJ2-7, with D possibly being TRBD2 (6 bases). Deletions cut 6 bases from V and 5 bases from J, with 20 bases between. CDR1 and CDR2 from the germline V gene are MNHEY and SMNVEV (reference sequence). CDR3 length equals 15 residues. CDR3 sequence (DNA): TGTGCCAGCAGGCTATCTCCGGGAGCCCCGGACGAGCAGTACTTC. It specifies CASRLSPGAPDEQYF.

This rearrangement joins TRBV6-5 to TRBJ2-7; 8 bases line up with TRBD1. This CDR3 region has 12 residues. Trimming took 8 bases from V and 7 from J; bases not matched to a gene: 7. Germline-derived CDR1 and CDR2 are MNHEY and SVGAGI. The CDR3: CASATGGREQYF. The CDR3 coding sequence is TGTGCCAGCGCTACAGGGGGGAGAGAGCAGTACTTC.

As DNA, the CDR3 is TGCGCCAGCAGCGGACCCGGGACAGCAACCTACGAGCAGTACTTC. It yields the protein CASSGPGTATYEQYF. The chain combines TRBV5-1 with TRBJ2-7; TRBD1 aligns across 7 bases. The CDR3 has 15 amino acids. The V gene end was trimmed by 4 bases and the J gene end by 2 bases; junction bases not matched to a gene: 9. In germline, CDR1 is SGHRS, CDR2 YFSETQ.

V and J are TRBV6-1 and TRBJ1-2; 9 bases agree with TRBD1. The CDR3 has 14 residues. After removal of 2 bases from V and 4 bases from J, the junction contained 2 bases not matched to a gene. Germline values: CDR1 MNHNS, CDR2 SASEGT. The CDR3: CASSERDRAYGYTF. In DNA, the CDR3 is TGTGCCAGCAGTGAAAGGGACAGGGCCTATGGCTACACCTTC.

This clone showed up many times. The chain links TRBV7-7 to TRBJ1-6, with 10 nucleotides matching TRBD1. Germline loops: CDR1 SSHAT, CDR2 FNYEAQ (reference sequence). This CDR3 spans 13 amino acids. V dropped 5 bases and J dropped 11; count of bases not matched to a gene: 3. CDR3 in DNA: TGTGCCAGCAGCCGGGACAGGGGTACACCCCTCCACTTT. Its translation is CASSRDRGTPLHF.

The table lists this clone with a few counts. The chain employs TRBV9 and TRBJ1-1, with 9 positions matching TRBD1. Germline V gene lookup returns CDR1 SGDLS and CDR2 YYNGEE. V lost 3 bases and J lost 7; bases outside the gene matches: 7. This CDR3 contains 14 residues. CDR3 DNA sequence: TGTGCCAGCAGCGCGGACAGGGGCTCGGGTGAAGCTTTCTTT. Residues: CASSADRGSGEAFF.

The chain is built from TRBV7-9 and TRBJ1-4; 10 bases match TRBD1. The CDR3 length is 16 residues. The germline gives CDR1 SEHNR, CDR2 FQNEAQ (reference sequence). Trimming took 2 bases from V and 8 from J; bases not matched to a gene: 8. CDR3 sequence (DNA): TGTGCCAGCAGCTTACCATCGGGACAGGGGAAGGAAAAACTGTTTTTT. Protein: CASSLPSGQGKEKLFF.

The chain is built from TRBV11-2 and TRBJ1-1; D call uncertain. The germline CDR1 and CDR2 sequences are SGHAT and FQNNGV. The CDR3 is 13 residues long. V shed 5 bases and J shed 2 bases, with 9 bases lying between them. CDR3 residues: CASSGDRNTEAFF. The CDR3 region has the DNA TGTGCCAGCAGCGGTGATAGAAACACTGAAGCTTTCTTT.

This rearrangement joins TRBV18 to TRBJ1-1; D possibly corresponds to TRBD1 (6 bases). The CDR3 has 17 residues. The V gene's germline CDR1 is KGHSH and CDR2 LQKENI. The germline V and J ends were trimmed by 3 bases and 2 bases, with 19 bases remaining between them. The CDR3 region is CASSPRVGGQVNTEAFF. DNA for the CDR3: TGTGCCAGCTCACCGAGGGTGGGGGGGCAAGTAAACACTGAAGCTTTCTTT.